A selection of T cell receptor beta chains follows, all from one sample in a study of blood T cell repertoires in COVID-19. Some clones are missing from TCRdb's copy, which holds only in-frame ones; the method was immunoSEQ multiplex PCR. Of about 75,000 clones in the sample, 86% are singletons; the top ten hold about 6%. The sequenced sample consisted of peripheral blood. The receptors stem from a man at least 80 years old with COVID-19, enrolled during active disease. The CDR3 runs from the conserved cysteine through the conserved F or W. Each record gives: D gene, J gene, V gene, clone size, CDR3 protein, CDR3 DNA. A D gene is named only where the DNA matches it firmly. A clone size is listed for some rows: how often the clone was seen (once, few, many), or a class if it is expanded.

D: NA; J: TRBJ2-2; V: TRBV7-8; size: NA; CDR3: CASRPSAGELFF; DNA: TGTGCCAGCAGACCCTCGGCCGGGGAGCTGTTTTTT
D: NA; J: TRBJ2-1; V: TRBV10-1; size: few; CDR3: CATSRVQGNEQFF; DNA: TGCGCCACTTCCCGGGTCCAAGGCAATGAGCAGTTCTTC
D: NA; J: TRBJ2-7; V: TRBV6-2/TRBV6-3; size: NA; CDR3: CASSYSDSLGEQYF; DNA: TGTGCCAGCAGTTACTCGGACAGTTTAGGGGAGCAGTACTTC
D: NA; J: TRBJ2-3; V: TRBV4-1; size: NA; CDR3: CASSQDMGGYTQYF; DNA: TGCGCCAGCAGCCAAGATATGGGGGGTTATACGCAGTATTTT
D: TRBD1; J: TRBJ1-4; V: TRBV27; size: NA; CDR3: CASSSATGGFGEKLFF; DNA: TGTGCCAGCAGTTCTGCGACAGGGGGGTTCGGTGAAAAACTGTTTTTT
D: TRBD1; J: TRBJ2-7; V: TRBV9; size: NA; CDR3: CASSVGFGTGTYEQYF; DNA: TGTGCCAGCAGCGTAGGCTTTGGGACAGGGACCTACGAGCAGTACTTC
D: NA; J: TRBJ2-7; V: TRBV7-9; size: NA; CDR3: CASSPPRDQYEQYF; DNA: TGTGCCAGCAGCCCCCCCAGGGATCAGTACGAGCAGTACTTC
D: TRBD2; J: TRBJ2-3; V: TRBV3-1/TRBV3-2; size: NA; CDR3: CASSDDGAGATDTQYF; DNA: TGTGCCAGCAGCGACGATGGGGCGGGAGCCACAGATACGCAGTATTTT
D: NA; J: TRBJ2-2; V: TRBV11-3; size: NA; CDR3: CASSLAGFAGELFF; DNA: TGTGCCAGCAGCTTAGCGGGGTTTGCCGGGGAGCTGTTTTTT
D: TRBD1; J: TRBJ1-4; V: TRBV9; size: NA; CDR3: CATPAPTGGRNEKLFF; DNA: TGTGCCACTCCCGCGCCCACAGGGGGTAGGAATGAAAAACTGTTTTTT
D: NA; J: TRBJ1-6; V: TRBV5-6; size: NA; CDR3: CASSLIGSSYNSPLHF; DNA: TGTGCCAGCAGCTTGATTGGGAGCTCCTATAATTCACCCCTCCACTTT
D: NA; J: TRBJ2-7; V: TRBV7-2; size: NA; CDR3: CASSFYPVGIQATSYEQYF; DNA: TGTGCCAGCAGCTTTTACCCGGTGGGCATTCAAGCAACCTCCTACGAGCAGTACTTC
D: TRBD2; J: TRBJ2-1; V: TRBV5-1; size: NA; CDR3: CASSLAPSGALAGEQFF; DNA: TGCGCCAGCAGCTTGGCCCCTAGCGGGGCCCTGGCGGGTGAGCAGTTCTTC
D: NA; J: TRBJ1-1; V: TRBV2; size: few; CDR3: CASSENGDTEAFF; DNA: TGTGCCAGCAGTGAAAACGGAGACACTGAAGCTTTCTTT
D: NA; J: TRBJ1-4; V: TRBV15; size: few; CDR3: CATSREGGPNEKLFF; DNA: TGTGCCACCAGCAGAGAAGGGGGTCCTAATGAAAAACTGTTTTTT
D: NA; J: TRBJ1-2; V: TRBV29-1; size: NA; CDR3: CSVGSSNYGYTF; DNA: TGCAGCGTTGGAAGCTCCAACTATGGCTACACCTTC
D: NA; J: TRBJ2-1; V: TRBV4-1; size: NA; CDR3: CASSQDPDSYNEQFF; DNA: TGCGCCAGCAGCCAAGATCCGGACTCGTACAATGAGCAGTTCTTC
D: NA; J: TRBJ2-1; V: TRBV5-1; size: NA; CDR3: CASSLPQGSNEQFF; DNA: TGCGCCAGCAGCTTGCCACAGGGTAGCAATGAGCAGTTCTTC
D: TRBD1; J: TRBJ1-5; V: TRBV4-2; size: NA; CDR3: CASSPTGTNQPQHF; DNA: TGTGCCAGCAGCCCGACAGGGACCAATCAGCCCCAGCATTTT
D: NA; J: TRBJ1-4; V: TRBV19; size: once; CDR3: CASSISAGANEKLFF; DNA: TGTGCCAGTAGTATATCGGCAGGGGCCAATGAAAAACTGTTTTTT
D: TRBD1; J: TRBJ1-1; V: TRBV5-6; size: NA; CDR3: CASIDLTGVTEAFF; DNA: TGTGCCAGCATCGACCTGACAGGGGTTACTGAAGCTTTCTTT
D: NA; J: TRBJ1-2; V: TRBV11-2; size: NA; CDR3: CASSFRDYGYTF; DNA: TGTGCCAGCAGCTTTAGAGATTATGGCTACACCTTC
D: TRBD1; J: TRBJ1-1; V: TRBV3-1/TRBV3-2; size: NA; CDR3: CASSPGQGKPEAFF; DNA: TGTGCCAGCAGCCCCGGACAGGGAAAGCCTGAAGCTTTCTTT
D: NA; J: TRBJ2-7; V: TRBV18; size: NA; CDR3: CASSPGLTGAYEQYF; DNA: TGTGCCAGCTCACCAGGACTAACTGGGGCCTACGAGCAGTACTTC
D: NA; J: TRBJ1-1; V: TRBV28; size: once; CDR3: CASSPQSSVVAFF; DNA: TGTGCCAGCAGTCCCCAATCTTCGGTAGTAGCTTTCTTT
D: TRBD1; J: TRBJ1-1; V: TRBV3-1/TRBV3-2; size: NA; CDR3: CATRGSTEAFF; DNA: TGTGCCACCAGGGGGAGCACTGAAGCTTTCTTT
D: NA; J: TRBJ1-2; V: TRBV28; size: NA; CDR3: CASSLQGHYGYTF; DNA: TGTGCCAGCAGTTTACAGGGTCACTATGGCTACACCTTC
D: TRBD1; J: TRBJ1-4; V: TRBV18; size: NA; CDR3: CASSLGQGATNEKLFF; DNA: TGTGCCAGCTCCCTGGGACAGGGGGCAACTAATGAAAAACTGTTTTTT
D: TRBD1; J: TRBJ2-5; V: TRBV12-3/TRBV12-4; size: NA; CDR3: CASSDRDAETQYF; DNA: TGTGCCAGCAGCGACAGGGACGCCGAGACCCAGTACTTC
D: TRBD1; J: TRBJ2-7; V: TRBV12-5; size: NA; CDR3: CASGLVQGQLNYEQYF; DNA: TGTGCTAGTGGTTTGGTACAGGGACAGCTTAACTACGAGCAGTACTTC
D: TRBD1; J: TRBJ1-2; V: TRBV2; size: few; CDR3: CASSADRGGYGYTF; DNA: TGTGCCAGCAGCGCGGACAGGGGAGGGTATGGCTACACCTTC
D: TRBD1; J: TRBJ2-5; V: TRBV18; size: NA; CDR3: CASSQGQQETQYF; DNA: TGTGCCAGCTCACAGGGACAGCAAGAGACCCAGTACTTC
D: NA; J: TRBJ2-6; V: TRBV12-5; size: NA; CDR3: CASGQQRALRGGANVLTF; DNA: TGTGCTAGTGGTCAACAAAGGGCGCTTCGGGGTGGGGCCAACGTCCTGACTTTC
D: NA; J: TRBJ2-2; V: TRBV18; size: once; CDR3: CASSPVSGGSRELFF; DNA: TGTGCCAGCTCACCGGTTTCAGGTGGGAGCCGGGAGCTGTTTTTT
D: NA; J: TRBJ2-5; V: TRBV3-1/TRBV3-2; size: NA; CDR3: CASSDRGIQETQYF; DNA: TGTGCCAGCAGCGATAGGGGGATTCAAGAGACCCAGTACTTC
D: TRBD1; J: TRBJ1-1; V: TRBV19; size: once; CDR3: CASKGTGVLVGEAFF; DNA: TGTGCCAGTAAGGGGACAGGCGTTTTGGTAGGTGAAGCTTTCTTT
D: TRBD2; J: TRBJ2-1; V: TRBV5-1; size: NA; CDR3: CASSLVLAGDEQFF; DNA: TGCGCCAGCAGCTTGGTTCTCGCGGGGGATGAGCAGTTCTTC
D: TRBD1; J: TRBJ1-1; V: TRBV28; size: NA; CDR3: CASSVRQGGEAFF; DNA: TGTGCCAGCAGTGTTCGACAGGGTGGTGAAGCTTTCTTT
D: TRBD1; J: TRBJ1-1; V: TRBV5-4; size: NA; CDR3: CASSIGQGDTEAFF; DNA: TGTGCCAGCAGCATAGGACAGGGAGACACTGAAGCTTTCTTT
D: TRBD1; J: TRBJ1-5; V: TRBV28; size: NA; CDR3: CASRGKGTGTVGPQHF; DNA: TGTGCCAGCAGGGGGAAGGGGACAGGGACTGTAGGGCCCCAGCATTTT
D: TRBD2; J: TRBJ2-5; V: TRBV7-6; size: NA; CDR3: CASSLGVRRGGFGTQYF; DNA: TGTGCCAGCAGCTTAGGAGTACGGCGGGGGGGCTTCGGGACCCAGTACTTC
D: TRBD1; J: TRBJ2-2; V: TRBV28; size: NA; CDR3: CASSPGQGPGELFF; DNA: TGTGCCAGCAGCCCAGGACAGGGTCCCGGGGAGCTGTTTTTT
D: TRBD1; J: TRBJ1-6; V: TRBV19; size: NA; CDR3: CASSTGQGDNSPLHF; DNA: TGTGCCAGTAGTACCGGACAGGGAGATAATTCACCCCTCCACTTT
D: TRBD1; J: TRBJ2-3; V: TRBV5-1; size: NA; CDR3: CASSEGQGPGTDTQYF; DNA: TGCGCCAGCAGCGAGGGACAGGGGCCGGGGACAGATACGCAGTATTTT
D: TRBD1; J: TRBJ1-4; V: TRBV6-6; size: NA; CDR3: CASSLKRYRGWDEKLFF; DNA: TGTGCCAGCAGTCTAAAACGCTACAGGGGCTGGGATGAAAAACTGTTTTTT
D: TRBD1; J: TRBJ1-6; V: TRBV27; size: NA; CDR3: CASIPTGSNSPLHF; DNA: TGTGCCAGCATTCCGACAGGGAGCAATTCACCCCTCCACTTT
D: NA; J: TRBJ2-2; V: TRBV6-5; size: NA; CDR3: CASKSTNTGELFF; DNA: TGTGCCAGCAAAAGCACGAACACCGGGGAGCTGTTTTTT
D: NA; J: TRBJ2-1; V: TRBV27; size: NA; CDR3: CASSPGRGYNEQFF; DNA: TGTGCCAGCAGTCCAGGGCGGGGCTACAATGAGCAGTTCTTC
D: NA; J: TRBJ2-3; V: TRBV24-1; size: NA; CDR3: CATSDPWGRSPDTQYF; DNA: TGTGCCACCAGTGACCCCTGGGGGCGATCCCCAGATACGCAGTATTTT
D: NA; J: TRBJ1-4; V: TRBV4-3; size: NA; CDR3: CASSPGSTNEKLFF; DNA: TGCGCCAGCAGCCCAGGGTCAACTAATGAAAAACTGTTTTTT
D: NA; J: TRBJ1-1; V: TRBV10-2; size: few; CDR3: CATLAVPTEAFF; DNA: TGCGCCACCTTAGCGGTCCCCACTGAAGCTTTCTTT
D: NA; J: TRBJ1-2; V: TRBV12-3/TRBV12-4; size: NA; CDR3: CASTPERNYGYTF; DNA: TGTGCCAGCACCCCCGAGCGGAACTATGGCTACACCTTC